This T cell receptor beta chain came from a study of control samples from healthy donors and cancer patients (dated by TCRdb to the early 2020s). Receptor amplification or capture employed the immunoSEQ multiplex PCR assay. The clones in this table, taken by TCRdb from immuneACCESS, are in-frame only. Not every clone is retained; where verified, under half of the shortfall comes from an unresolved V gene, and the cause of the rest is unknown. The sample contains about 160,000 clones, 96% of them found a single time. The top ten constitute around 0.92% of the sample. V and J are truncated by 3 bases and 11 bases respectively, leaving an intervening sequence of 11 bases. CDR1 DFQATT and CDR2 SNEGSKA were looked up in the germline V gene (reference sequence). The CDR3 covers 11 residues, taking in both the cysteine and the phenylalanine. Only the CDR3 DNA is retained, 33 bases long and in frame from the first base.

Turning to this clone: There is no known antigen for this receptor. No base quality information exists; no much larger clone differs at one position.

The sample taken for sequencing was blood. Recombination joined TRBV20-1 with TRBJ1-5; TRBD1 is a possible D gene, resting on 5 matching bases. The clonotype comes from a woman in her thirties in good health. The DNA is TGCAGTGCTAGGGGGCAGAGCGCCCAGCATTTT. Its coded protein is CSARGQSAQHF.